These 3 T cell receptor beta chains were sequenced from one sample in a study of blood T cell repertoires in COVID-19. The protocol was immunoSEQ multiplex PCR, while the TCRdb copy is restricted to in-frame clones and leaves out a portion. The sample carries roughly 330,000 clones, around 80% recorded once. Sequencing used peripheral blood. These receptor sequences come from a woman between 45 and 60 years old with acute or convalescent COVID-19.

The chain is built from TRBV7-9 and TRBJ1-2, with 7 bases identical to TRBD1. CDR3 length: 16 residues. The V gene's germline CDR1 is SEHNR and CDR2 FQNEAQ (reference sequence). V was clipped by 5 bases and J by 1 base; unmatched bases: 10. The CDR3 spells CASSPSIGTDNYGYTF. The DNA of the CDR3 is TGTGCCAGCAGCCCCTCGATAGGGACAGATAACTATGGCTACACCTTC.

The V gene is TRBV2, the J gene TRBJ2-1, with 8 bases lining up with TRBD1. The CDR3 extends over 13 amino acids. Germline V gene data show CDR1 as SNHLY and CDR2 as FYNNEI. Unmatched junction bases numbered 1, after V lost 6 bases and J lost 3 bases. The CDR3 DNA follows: TGTGCCAGCAGAGGACAGGGCTACAATGAGCAGTTCTTC. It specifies CASRGQGYNEQFF.

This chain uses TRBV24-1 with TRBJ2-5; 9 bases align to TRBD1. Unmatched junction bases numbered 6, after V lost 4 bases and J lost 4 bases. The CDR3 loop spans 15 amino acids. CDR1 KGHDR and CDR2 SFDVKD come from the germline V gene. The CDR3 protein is CATSDAGQGGETQYF. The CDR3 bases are TGTGCCACCAGTGACGCGGGACAGGGCGGAGAGACCCAGTACTTC.